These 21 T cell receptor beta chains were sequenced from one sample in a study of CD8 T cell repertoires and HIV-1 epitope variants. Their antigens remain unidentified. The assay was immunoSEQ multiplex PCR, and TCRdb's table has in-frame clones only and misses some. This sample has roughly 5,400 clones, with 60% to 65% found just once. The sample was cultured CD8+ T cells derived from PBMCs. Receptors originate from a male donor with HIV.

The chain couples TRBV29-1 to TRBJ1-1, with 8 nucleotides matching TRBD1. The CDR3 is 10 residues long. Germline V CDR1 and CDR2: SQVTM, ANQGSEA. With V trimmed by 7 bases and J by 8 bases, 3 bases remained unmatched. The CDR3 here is CSAYRGEAFF. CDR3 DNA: TGCAGCGCGTACAGGGGGGAAGCTTTCTTT.

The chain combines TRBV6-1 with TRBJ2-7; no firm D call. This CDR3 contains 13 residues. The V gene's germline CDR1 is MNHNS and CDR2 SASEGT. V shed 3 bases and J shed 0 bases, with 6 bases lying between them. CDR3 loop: CASSDILSYEQYF. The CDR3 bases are TGTGCCAGCAGTGACATTCTCTCCTACGAGCAGTACTTC.

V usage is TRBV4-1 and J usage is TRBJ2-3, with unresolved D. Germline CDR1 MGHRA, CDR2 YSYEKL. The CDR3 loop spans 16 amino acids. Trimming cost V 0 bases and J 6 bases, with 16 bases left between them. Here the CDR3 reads CASSQDRPSRADTQYF. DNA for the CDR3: TGCGCCAGCAGCCAAGACCGGCCCAGTAGGGCGGATACGCAGTATTTT.

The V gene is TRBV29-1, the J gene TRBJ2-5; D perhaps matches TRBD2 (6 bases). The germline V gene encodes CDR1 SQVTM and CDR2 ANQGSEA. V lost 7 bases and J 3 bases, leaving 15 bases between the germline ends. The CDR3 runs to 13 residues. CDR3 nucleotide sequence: TGCAGCGCTCGGGACTGGGTAGAAGAGACCCAGTACTTC. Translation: CSARDWVEETQYF.

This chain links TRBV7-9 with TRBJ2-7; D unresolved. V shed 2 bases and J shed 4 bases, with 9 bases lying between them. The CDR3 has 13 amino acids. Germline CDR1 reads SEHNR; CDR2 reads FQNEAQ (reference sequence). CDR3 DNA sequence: TGTGCCAGCAGCTTATACCACCCTTACGAGCAGTACTTC. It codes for CASSLYHPYEQYF.

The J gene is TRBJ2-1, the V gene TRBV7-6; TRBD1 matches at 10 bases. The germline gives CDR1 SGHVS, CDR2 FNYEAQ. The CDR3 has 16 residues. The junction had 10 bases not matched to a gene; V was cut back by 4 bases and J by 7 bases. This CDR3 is CASSSTRQGALNEQFF. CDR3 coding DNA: TGTGCCAGCAGCTCGACTAGACAGGGGGCATTAAATGAGCAGTTCTTC.

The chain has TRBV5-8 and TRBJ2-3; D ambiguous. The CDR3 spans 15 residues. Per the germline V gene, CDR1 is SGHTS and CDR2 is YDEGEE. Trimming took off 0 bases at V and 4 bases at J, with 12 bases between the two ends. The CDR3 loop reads CASSLALKNPDTQYF. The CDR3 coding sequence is TGTGCCAGCAGCTTGGCCTTAAAGAATCCAGATACGCAGTATTTT. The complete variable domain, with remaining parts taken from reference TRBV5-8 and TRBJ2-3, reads EAGVTQSPTHLIKTRGQQATLRCSPISGHTSVYWYQQALGLGLQFLLWYDEGEERNRGNFPPRFSGRQFPNYSSELNVNALELEDSALYLCASSLALKNPDTQYFGPGTRLTVL.

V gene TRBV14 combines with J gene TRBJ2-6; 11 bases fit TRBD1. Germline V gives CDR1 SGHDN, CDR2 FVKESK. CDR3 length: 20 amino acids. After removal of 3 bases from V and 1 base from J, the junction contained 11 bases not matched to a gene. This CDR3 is CASSQVGQGALWSGANVLTF. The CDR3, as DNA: TGTGCCAGCAGCCAGGTTGGACAGGGGGCACTGTGGTCTGGGGCCAACGTCCTGACTTTC.

Written as DNA, the CDR3 is TGTGCCAGCAGGAAGACAGGGGGCTGGGACGAGCAGTACTTC. Translating gives CASRKTGGWDEQYF. The J gene is TRBJ2-7, the V gene TRBV14; TRBD1 matches 10 bases. V shed 6 bases, J shed 5 bases, and the junction held 7 bases outside the gene matches. The CDR3 runs to 14 residues. Germline V gene sequence: CDR1 SGHDN, CDR2 FVKESK.

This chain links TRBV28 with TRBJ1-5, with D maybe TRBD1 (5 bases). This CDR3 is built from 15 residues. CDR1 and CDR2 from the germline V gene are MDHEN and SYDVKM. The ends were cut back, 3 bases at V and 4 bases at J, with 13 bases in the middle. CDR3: CASSFAGPPNQPQHF. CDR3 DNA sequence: TGTGCCAGCAGTTTTGCAGGGCCCCCAAATCAGCCCCAGCATTTT. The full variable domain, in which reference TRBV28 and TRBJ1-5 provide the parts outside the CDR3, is DVKVTQSSRYLVKRTGEKVFLECVQDMDHENMFWYRQDPGLGLRLIYFSYDVKMKEKGDIPEGYSVSREKKERFSLILESASTNQTSMYLCASSFAGPPNQPQHFGDGTRLSIL.

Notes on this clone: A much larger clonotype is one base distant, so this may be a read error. CDR3 in amino acids: CVSSPSDTYTEAFF. CDR3 bases: TGTGTCAGCAGCCCCTCCGACACTTACACTGAAGCTTTCTTT. The chain couples TRBV27 to TRBJ1-1; D gene ambiguous. The CDR3 has 14 amino acids. Germline V gene lookup returns CDR1 MNHEY and CDR2 SMNVEV (reference sequence).

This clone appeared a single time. The chain's CDR3 is CASSTQGDYEQYF. Here the CDR3 DNA reads TGTGCCAGCAGCACACAGGGAGACTACGAGCAGTACTTC. The rearrangement uses TRBV5-4 and TRBJ2-7; TRBD1 is a possible D gene (6 bases). Per germline, CDR1 SGHNT and CDR2 YYREEE (reference sequence). V gave up 4 bases and J gave up 3 bases, with 11 bases separating them. This CDR3 has 13 amino acids.

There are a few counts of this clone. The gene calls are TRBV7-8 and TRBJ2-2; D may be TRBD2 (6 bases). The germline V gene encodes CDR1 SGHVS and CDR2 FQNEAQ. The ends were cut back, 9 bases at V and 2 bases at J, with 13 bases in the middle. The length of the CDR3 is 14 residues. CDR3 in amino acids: CASRRDSNTGELFF. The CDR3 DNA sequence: TGTGCCAGTCGTAGGGACTCCAACACCGGGGAGCTGTTTTTT.

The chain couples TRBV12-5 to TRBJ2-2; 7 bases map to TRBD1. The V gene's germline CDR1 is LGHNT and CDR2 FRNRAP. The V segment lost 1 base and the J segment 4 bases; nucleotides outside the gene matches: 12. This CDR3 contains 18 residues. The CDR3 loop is CASGLGHPGGESTGELFF. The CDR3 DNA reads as TGTGCTAGTGGTTTGGGACACCCAGGGGGAGAAAGCACCGGGGAGCTGTTTTTT. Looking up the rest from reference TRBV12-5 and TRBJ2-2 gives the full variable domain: DARVTQTPRHKVTEMGQEVTMRCQPILGHNTVFWYRQTMMQGLELLAYFRNRAPLDDSGMPKDRFSAEMPDATLATLKIQPSEPRDSAVYFCASGLGHPGGESTGELFFGEGSRLTVL.

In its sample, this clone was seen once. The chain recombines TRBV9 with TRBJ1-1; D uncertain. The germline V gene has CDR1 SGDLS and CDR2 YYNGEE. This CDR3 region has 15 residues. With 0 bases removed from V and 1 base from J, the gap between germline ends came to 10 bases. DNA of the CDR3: TGTGCCAGCAGCGTAGGTACGGGGTCGAACACTGAAGCTTTCTTT. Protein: CASSVGTGSNTEAFF.

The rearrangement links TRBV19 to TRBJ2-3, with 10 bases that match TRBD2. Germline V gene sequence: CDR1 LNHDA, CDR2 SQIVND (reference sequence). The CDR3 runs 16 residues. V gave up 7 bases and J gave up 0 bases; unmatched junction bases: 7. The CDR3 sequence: CASTRLAGGSTDTQYF. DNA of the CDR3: TGTGCCAGTACAAGGTTAGCGGGAGGAAGCACAGATACGCAGTATTTT.

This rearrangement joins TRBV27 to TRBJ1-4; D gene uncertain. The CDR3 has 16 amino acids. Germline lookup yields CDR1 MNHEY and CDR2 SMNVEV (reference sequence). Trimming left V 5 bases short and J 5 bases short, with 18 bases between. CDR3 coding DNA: TGTGCCAGCAGTCCATATGAGGACGGACCAAATGAAAAACTGTTTTTT. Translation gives CASSPYEDGPNEKLFF.

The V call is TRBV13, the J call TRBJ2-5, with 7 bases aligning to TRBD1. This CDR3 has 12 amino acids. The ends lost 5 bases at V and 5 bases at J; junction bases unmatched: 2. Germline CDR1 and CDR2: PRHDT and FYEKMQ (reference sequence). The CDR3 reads CASSQGDETQYF. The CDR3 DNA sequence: TGTGCCAGCAGCCAGGGGGATGAGACCCAGTACTTC.

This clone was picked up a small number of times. The CDR3 sequence is CASSSGEKAYTEAFF. The CDR3, as DNA: TGTGCCAGCAGCTCAGGGGAGAAAGCGTACACTGAAGCTTTCTTT. This chain links TRBV7-9 with TRBJ1-1, with D possibly matching TRBD1 (6 bases). Between the trimmed V and J ends, which lost 4 bases and 3 bases, there was a span of 15 bases. The CDR3 contains 15 residues. Germline V lookup: CDR1 SEHNR, CDR2 FQNEAQ (reference sequence).

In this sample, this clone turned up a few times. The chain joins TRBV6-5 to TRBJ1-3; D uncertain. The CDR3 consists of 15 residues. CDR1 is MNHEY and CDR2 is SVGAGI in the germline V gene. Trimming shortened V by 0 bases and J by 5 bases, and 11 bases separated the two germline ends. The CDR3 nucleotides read TGTGCCAGCAGTTACTCGGGGTTTATCAGAAACACCATATATTTT. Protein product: CASSYSGFIRNTIYF.

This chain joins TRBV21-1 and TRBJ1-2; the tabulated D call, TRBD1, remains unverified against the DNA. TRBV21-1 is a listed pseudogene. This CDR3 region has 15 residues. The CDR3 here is CASSKVWGTGLGYTF. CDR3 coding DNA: TGTGCCAGCAGCAAGGTGTGGGGGACAGGGTTAGGCTACACCTTC.